This TCR beta chain was recorded in a study of T cell responses to AZD1222 COVID-19 vaccine. V was shortened by 3 bases and J by 0 bases, with 12 bases between the two germline ends. Germline V gene data show CDR1 as SGHKS and CDR2 as YYEKEE (reference sequence). The CDR3 runs to 15 residues. Assay used: immunoSEQ multiplex PCR; TCRdb lists only in-frame clones, some missing. Altogether 100,000 to 150,000 clones are present, 70% to 90% being singletons, with the ten largest covering about 5%. Sequences were derived from peripheral blood, sampled on day 0 of AZD1222 vaccination. The chain employs TRBV5-5 and TRBJ1-1; perhaps TRBD1 as D (5 bases). The sequence was obtained from an adult in good health. DNA of the CDR3: TGTGCCAGCAGCTCACGTTCGGACATGAACACTGAAGCTTTCTTT. Translation: CASSSRSDMNTEAFF.